This TCR beta chain was sequenced for a study of graft-versus-host responses after intestinal transplantation. For the study at large: Recipients uniformly received anti-thymocyte globulin induction, followed by tacrolimus and steroids for about three years.

This clone has just one count. The target antigen is unknown. V shed 5 bases, J shed 1 base, and the junction held 3 bases outside the gene matches. This CDR3 spans 14 amino acids. CDR1 is SEHNR, CDR2 FQNEAQ, per germline (reference sequence). Findings of the study overall: Across patients carrying graft-donor T cell macrochimerism, allografts held high graft-versus-host to host-versus-graft clonal ratios. Some GvH clones were seen earlier in gut or blood, suggesting intestinal origin.

Data came from immunoSEQ multiplex PCR; TCRdb stores just in-frame clones and leaves some out. Seen here are 90,000 to 95,000 clones, 90% to 95% observed once, and the top ten hold about 0.45%. The chain joins TRBV7-9 to TRBJ2-7; the match to TRBD1 covers 9 bases. Sequences were derived from unstimulated CD8+ T cells sorted from spleen or lymph node cells, sampled before intestinal transplant. The clonotype originates from a human donor who received an intestinal transplant. The CDR3 sequence is CASSPQGASYEQYF. The CDR3 DNA reads TGTGCCAGCAGCCCACAGGGGGCGTCCTACGAGCAGTACTTC.